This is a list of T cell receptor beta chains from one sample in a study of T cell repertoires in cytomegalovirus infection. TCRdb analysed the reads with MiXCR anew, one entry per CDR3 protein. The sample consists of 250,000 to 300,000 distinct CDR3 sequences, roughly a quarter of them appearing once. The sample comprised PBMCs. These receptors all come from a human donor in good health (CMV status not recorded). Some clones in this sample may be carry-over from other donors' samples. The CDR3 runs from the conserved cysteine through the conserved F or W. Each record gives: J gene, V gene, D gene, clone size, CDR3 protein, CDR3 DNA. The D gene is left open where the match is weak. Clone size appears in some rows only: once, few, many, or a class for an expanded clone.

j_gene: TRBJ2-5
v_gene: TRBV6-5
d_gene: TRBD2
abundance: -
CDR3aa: CASSYTGTSGSMTTQYF
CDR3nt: TGTGCCAGCAGTTACACCGGGACTAGCGGGAGCATGACGACCCAGTACTTC

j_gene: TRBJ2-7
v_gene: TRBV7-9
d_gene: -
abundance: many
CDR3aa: CASSSRTRGYEQYF
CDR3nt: TGTGCCAGCAGCTCACGGACACGGGGGTACGAGCAGTACTTC

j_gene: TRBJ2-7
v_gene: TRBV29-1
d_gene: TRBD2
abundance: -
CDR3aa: CSVARGAYEQYF
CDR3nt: TGCAGCGTCGCCCGGGGGGCCTACGAGCAGTACTTC

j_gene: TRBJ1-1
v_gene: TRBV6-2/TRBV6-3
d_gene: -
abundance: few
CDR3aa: CASSWTLGDTEAFF
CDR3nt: TGTGCCAGCAGCTGGACCTTAGGGGACACTGAAGCTTTCTTT

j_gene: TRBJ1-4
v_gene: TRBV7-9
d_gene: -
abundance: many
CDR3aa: CASSLGQPNEKLFF
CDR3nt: TGTGCCAGCAGCTTAGGCCAACCTAATGAAAAACTGTTTTTT

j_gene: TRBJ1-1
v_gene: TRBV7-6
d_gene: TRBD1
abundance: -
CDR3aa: CASSPGQDTNTEAFF
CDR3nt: TGTGCCAGCAGCCCAGGACAGGACACGAACACTGAAGCTTTCTTT

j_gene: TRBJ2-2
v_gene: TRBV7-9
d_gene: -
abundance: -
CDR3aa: CASSSPRDLANTGELFF
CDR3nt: TGTGCCAGCAGCTCCCCTAGAGACCTCGCGAACACCGGGGAGCTGTTTTTT

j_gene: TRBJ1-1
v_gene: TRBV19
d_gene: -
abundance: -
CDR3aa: CASRNLGSEAFF
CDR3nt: TGTGCCAGTAGAAACCTTGGATCCGAAGCTTTCTTT

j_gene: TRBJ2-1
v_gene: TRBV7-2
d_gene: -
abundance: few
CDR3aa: CASSSQGVGEQFF
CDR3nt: TGTGCCAGCAGCTCTCAAGGGGTAGGGGAGCAGTTCTTC

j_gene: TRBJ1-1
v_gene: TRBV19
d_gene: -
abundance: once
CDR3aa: CASNLRTGDTEAFF
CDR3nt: TGTGCCAGTAACCTGAGGACGGGCGACACTGAAGCTTTCTTT

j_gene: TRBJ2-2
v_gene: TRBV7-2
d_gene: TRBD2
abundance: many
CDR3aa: CASSKGLAGRELFF
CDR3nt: TGTGCCAGCAGCAAGGGACTAGCGGGAAGGGAGCTGTTTTTT

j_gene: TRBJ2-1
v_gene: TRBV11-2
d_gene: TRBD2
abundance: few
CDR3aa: CASSLVGTSAYNEQFF
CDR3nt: TGTGCCAGCAGCTTAGTTGGGACTAGCGCCTACAATGAGCAGTTCTTC

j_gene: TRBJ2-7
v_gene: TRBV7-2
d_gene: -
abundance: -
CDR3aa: CASSPGVAVPYEQYF
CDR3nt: TGTGCCAGCAGCCCCGGGGTAGCGGTACCCTACGAGCAGTACTTC

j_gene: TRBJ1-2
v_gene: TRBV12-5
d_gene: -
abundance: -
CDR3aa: CASGLAPIMGNYGYTF
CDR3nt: TGTGCTAGTGGTTTGGCACCTATTATGGGGAACTATGGCTACACCTTC

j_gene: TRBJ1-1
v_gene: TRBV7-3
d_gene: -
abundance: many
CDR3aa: CASSLTRGNTEAFF
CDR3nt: TGTGCCAGCAGCTTAACTAGGGGCAACACTGAAGCTTTCTTT

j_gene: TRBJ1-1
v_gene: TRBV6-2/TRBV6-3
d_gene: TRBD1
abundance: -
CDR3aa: CASSQLPPDRVDTEAFF
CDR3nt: TGTGCCAGCAGTCAACTACCCCCGGACAGGGTTGACACTGAAGCTTTCTTT

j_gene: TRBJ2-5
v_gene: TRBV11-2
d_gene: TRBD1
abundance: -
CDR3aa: CASSPGRTGVSETQYF
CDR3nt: TGTGCCAGCAGCCCGGGACGGACAGGGGTTTCGGAGACCCAGTACTTC

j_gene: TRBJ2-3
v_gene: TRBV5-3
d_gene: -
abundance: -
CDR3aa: CAYLWGARGTDTQYF
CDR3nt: TGTGCGTACCTGTGGGGAGCACGGGGCACAGATACGCAGTATTTT

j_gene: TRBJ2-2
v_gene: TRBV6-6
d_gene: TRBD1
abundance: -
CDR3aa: CASDHLGQGGWTGELFF
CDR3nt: TGTGCCAGCGACCATCTCGGACAGGGTGGTTGGACCGGGGAGCTGTTTTTT

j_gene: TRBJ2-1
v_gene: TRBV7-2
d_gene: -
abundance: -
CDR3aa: CASSHAGHAEQFF
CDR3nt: TGTGCCAGCAGCCACGCGGGGCATGCTGAGCAGTTCTTC

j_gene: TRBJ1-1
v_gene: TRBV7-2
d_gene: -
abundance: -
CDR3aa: CASSLVHSVTEAFF
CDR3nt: TGTGCCAGCAGCTTAGTTCACTCGGTCACTGAAGCTTTCTTT

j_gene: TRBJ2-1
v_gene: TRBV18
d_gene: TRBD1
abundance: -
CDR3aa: CASSPPGTVSYNEQFF
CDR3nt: TGTGCCAGCTCACCACCGGGGACAGTCTCCTACAATGAGCAGTTCTTC

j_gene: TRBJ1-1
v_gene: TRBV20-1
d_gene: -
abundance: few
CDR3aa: CSASEVGLNTEAFF
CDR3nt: TGCAGTGCTAGCGAGGTAGGATTGAACACTGAAGCTTTCTTT

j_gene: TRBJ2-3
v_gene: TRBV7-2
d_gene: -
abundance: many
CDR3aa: CASSFQGGHTDTQYF
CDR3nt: TGTGCCAGCAGCTTCCAGGGGGGTCATACAGATACGCAGTATTTT

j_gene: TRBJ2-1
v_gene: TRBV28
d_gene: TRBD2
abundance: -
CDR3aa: CASSPTSGVGEQFF
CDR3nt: TGTGCCAGCAGTCCGACTAGCGGGGTGGGGGAGCAGTTCTTC

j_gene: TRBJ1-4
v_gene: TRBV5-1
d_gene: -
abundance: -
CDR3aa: CASSLSPRVTNEKLFF
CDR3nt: TGCGCCAGCAGCTTGTCTCCCAGGGTAACTAATGAAAAACTGTTTTTT

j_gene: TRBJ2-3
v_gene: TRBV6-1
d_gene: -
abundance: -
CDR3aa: CASMEIRGRSTDTQYF
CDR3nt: TGTGCCAGCATGGAAATTCGTGGGCGGAGCACAGATACGCAGTATTTT

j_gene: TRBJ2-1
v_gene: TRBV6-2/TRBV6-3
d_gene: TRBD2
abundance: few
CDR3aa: CASSYIRAGDGEQFF
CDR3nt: TGTGCCAGCAGTTACATACGAGCGGGAGATGGTGAGCAGTTCTTC

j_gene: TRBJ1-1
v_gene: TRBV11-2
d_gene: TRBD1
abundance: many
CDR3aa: CASSKTGLNTEAFF
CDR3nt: TGTGCCAGCAGCAAGACAGGGTTGAACACTGAAGCTTTCTTT

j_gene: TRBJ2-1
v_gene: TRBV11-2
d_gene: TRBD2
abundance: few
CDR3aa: CASSPRLADNEQFF
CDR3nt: TGTGCCAGCAGCCCAAGACTAGCGGACAATGAGCAGTTCTTC

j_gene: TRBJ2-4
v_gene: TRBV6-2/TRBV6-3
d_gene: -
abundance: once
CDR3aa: CASSYLRGGAKNIQYF
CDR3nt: TGTGCCAGCAGTTACCTCCGCGGCGGAGCCAAAAACATTCAGTACTTC

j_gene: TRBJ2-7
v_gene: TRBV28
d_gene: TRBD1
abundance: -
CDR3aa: CASSQTGTAYEQYF
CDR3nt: TGTGCCAGCAGTCAAACCGGGACAGCCTACGAGCAGTACTTC

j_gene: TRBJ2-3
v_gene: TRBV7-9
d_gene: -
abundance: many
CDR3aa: CASSSDGQVTDTQYF
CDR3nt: TGTGCCAGCAGCTCGGACGGCCAAGTTACAGATACGCAGTATTTT

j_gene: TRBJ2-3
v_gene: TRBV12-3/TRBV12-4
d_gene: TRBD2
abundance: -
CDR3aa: CASSETSGFTDTQYF
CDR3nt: TGTGCCAGCAGCGAAACTAGCGGATTCACAGATACGCAGTATTTT

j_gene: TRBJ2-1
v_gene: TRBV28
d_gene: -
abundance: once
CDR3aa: CASSFGPITNEQFF
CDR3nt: TGTGCCAGCAGTTTTGGCCCCATTACCAATGAGCAGTTCTTC

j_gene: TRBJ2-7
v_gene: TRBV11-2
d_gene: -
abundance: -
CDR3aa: CASRSTSSYEQYF
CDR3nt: TGTGCCAGCAGAAGTACCAGCTCCTACGAGCAGTACTTC

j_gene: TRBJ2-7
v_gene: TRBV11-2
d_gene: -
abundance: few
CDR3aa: CASSLDLGTLEQYF
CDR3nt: TGTGCCAGCAGCTTAGATCTGGGGACGCTAGAGCAGTACTTC

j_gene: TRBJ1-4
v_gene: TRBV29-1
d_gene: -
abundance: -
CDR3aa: CSVEDPIFQKLFF
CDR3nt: TGCAGCGTTGAGGACCCCATTTTTCAAAAACTGTTTTTT

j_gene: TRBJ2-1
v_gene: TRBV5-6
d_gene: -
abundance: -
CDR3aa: CASSFRGAGYNEQFF
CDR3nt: TGTGCCAGCAGCTTCAGAGGGGCTGGCTACAATGAGCAGTTCTTC

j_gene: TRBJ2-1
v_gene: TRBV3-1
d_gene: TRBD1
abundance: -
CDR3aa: CASNTRGRDEQFF
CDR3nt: TGTGCCAGCAACACCAGGGGGCGGGATGAGCAGTTCTTC

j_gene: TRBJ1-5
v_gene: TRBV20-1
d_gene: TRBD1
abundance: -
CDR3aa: CSATSLTGVGGNQPQHF
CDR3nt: TGCAGTGCTACTTCCCTCACAGGGGTGGGGGGCAATCAGCCCCAGCATTTT

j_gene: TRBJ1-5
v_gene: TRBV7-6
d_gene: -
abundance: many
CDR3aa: CASSLARGYRAAGQPQHF
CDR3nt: TGTGCCAGCAGCTTAGCGCGGGGGTACAGGGCCGCGGGGCAGCCCCAGCATTTT

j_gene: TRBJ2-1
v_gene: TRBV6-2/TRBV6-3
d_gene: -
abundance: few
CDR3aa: CASTLSGVAYNEQFF
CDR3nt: TGTGCCAGCACCCTCTCGGGAGTAGCCTACAATGAGCAGTTCTTC

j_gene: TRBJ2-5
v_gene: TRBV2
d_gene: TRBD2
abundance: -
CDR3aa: CASSEAEPGLAGGNQETQYF
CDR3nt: TGTGCCAGCAGTGAAGCGGAGCCGGGACTAGCGGGGGGCAATCAAGAGACCCAGTACTTC

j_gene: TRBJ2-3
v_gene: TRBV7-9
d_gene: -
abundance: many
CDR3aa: CATQGGREVGTDTQYF
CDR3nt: TGTGCCACCCAAGGGGGGAGGGAGGTGGGGACAGATACGCAGTATTTT

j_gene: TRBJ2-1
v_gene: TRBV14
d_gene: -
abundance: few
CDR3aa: CASSQDLGPNEQFF
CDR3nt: TGTGCCAGCAGCCAAGATCTTGGTCCCAATGAGCAGTTCTTC

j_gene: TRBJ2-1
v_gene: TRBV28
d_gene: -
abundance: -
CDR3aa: CASSFLAVAYNEQFF
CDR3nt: TGTGCCAGCAGTTTCCTCGCCGTTGCCTACAATGAGCAGTTCTTC

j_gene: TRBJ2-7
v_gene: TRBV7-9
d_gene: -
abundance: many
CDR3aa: CASSRLGDRSYEQYF
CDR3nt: TGTGCCAGCAGCCGACTCGGGGATCGCTCCTACGAGCAGTACTTC

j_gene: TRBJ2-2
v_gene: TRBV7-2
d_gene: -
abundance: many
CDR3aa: CASRQGGQPNTGELFF
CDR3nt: TGTGCCAGCAGGCAGGGGGGACAGCCGAACACCGGGGAGCTGTTTTTT

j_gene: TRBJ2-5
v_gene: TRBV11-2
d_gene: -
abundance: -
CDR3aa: CASSADSWVGAQYF
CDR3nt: TGTGCCAGCAGCGCCGACTCCTGGGTCGGGGCCCAGTACTTC

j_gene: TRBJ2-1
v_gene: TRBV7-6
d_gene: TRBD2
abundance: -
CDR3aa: CASSSYTLAGVSRNEQFF
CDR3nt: TGTGCCAGCAGCTCATACACTCTAGCGGGGGTCAGTCGCAATGAGCAGTTCTTC